The 23 T cell receptor beta chains listed next were all sequenced from one sample in a study of OX40 agonist ivuxolimab in advanced cancers. Sequencing was performed with immunoSEQ multiplex PCR; in TCRdb, only in-frame clones are kept and a portion is missing. The repertoire consists of about 83,000 clones, with roughly 80% occurring once and the leading ten covering roughly 1.8%. The sequencing here drew on CD4+ or CD8+ T cells sorted from blood, taken in a trial of the OX40 agonist ivuxolimab. These TCRs come from an adult with an advanced solid tumor such as melanoma, head and neck, liver or kidney cancer.

The rearrangement joins TRBV5-4 to TRBJ2-3; D gene ambiguous. V was pared by 1 base and J by 4 bases, with 10 bases between. CDR3 size: 14 residues. Germline CDR1 is SGHNT and CDR2 is YYREEE (reference sequence). The CDR3 spells CASSLRSAPDTQYF. The CDR3 nucleotides read TGTGCCAGCAGCTTGAGGAGCGCCCCAGATACGCAGTATTTT.

V and J are TRBV28 and TRBJ1-2; D ambiguous. The CDR3 totals 12 residues. CDR1 is MDHEN, CDR2 SYDVKM, per germline. Trimming pared 3 bases from V and 6 bases from J, leaving 8 bases between. The CDR3 spells CASSLRLNGYTF. The DNA of the CDR3 is TGTGCCAGCAGTTTGAGATTGAATGGCTACACCTTC.

The chain carries TRBV4-2 and TRBJ2-5; TRBD1 agrees at 8 bases. Germline V gene sequence: CDR1 LGHNA, CDR2 YNFKEQ. This CDR3 region has 14 residues. J was trimmed by 11 bases and V by 0 bases; bases with no gene match: 8. DNA for the CDR3: TGTGCCAGCAGCCAAGAGCCGACAGGGGCGGGGCAGTACTTC. The encoded protein is CASSQEPTGAGQYF.

The CDR3 DNA reads as TGCGCCAGCCGTCTAACCCAGTCTGTAGAGACCCAGTACTTC. Residues: CASRLTQSVETQYF. V and J are TRBV5-1 and TRBJ2-5; D ambiguous. The germline CDR1 and CDR2 sequences are SGHRS and YFSETQ. V lost 7 bases to trimming and J lost 4 bases, with 17 bases between them. The CDR3 runs to 14 residues.

This sequence joins TRBV23-1 and TRBJ1-5; D possibly corresponds to TRBD1 (6 bases). Being an ORF, TRBV23-1 has a function that is uncertain. Trimming shortened V by 3 bases and J by 2 bases, and 38 bases separated the two germline ends. The CDR3 sequence is 24 residues long. The CDR3 reads CASSHQGSQRAGGGTPAGNQPQHF. The CDR3 DNA follows: TGCGCCAGCAGTCATCAGGGGTCCCAAAGGGCGGGAGGCGGGACGCCGGCCGGCAATCAGCCCCAGCATTTT.

V usage is TRBV4-3 and J usage is TRBJ2-2; 7 bases agree with TRBD2. Germline loops: CDR1 LGHNA, CDR2 YSLEER. The CDR3 covers 17 residues. V trimming: 4 bases; J trimming: 2 bases; junction bases outside the gene matches: 10. The CDR3 DNA reads TGCGCCAGCAGCCGGGACTATCTAGCGGCCAACACCGGGGAGCTGTTTTTT. Translation: CASSRDYLAANTGELFF.

The V and J genes are TRBV5-1 and TRBJ2-3; D unresolved. CDR1 and CDR2 from the germline V gene are SGHRS and YFSETQ. The CDR3 covers 19 residues. V lost 0 bases and J lost 0, with 20 bases in between. The DNA of the CDR3 is TGCGCCAGCAGCTTGGCCCGTGCGGTTTTCGCTACGAGCACAGATACGCAGTATTTT. It specifies CASSLARAVFATSTDTQYF.

The V call is TRBV4-1, the J call TRBJ2-2; no clear D gene. The V gene's germline CDR1 is MGHRA and CDR2 YSYEKL. The CDR3 runs 15 residues. V was cut by 0 bases and J by 6 bases, with 11 bases left in between. CDR3 in DNA: TGCGCCAGCAGCCAAGATGTAGTACCCGCCGGGGAGCTGTTTTTT. This translates into CASSQDVVPAGELFF.

The V and J genes are TRBV2 and TRBJ1-6, with D possibly TRBD1 on 5 matching bases. V shed 5 bases and J shed 10 bases, with 15 bases lying between them. The CDR3 contains 14 residues. Germline loops: CDR1 SNHLY, CDR2 FYNNEI. CDR3 protein: CASSTEGSRSPLHF. The CDR3 DNA reads TGTGCCAGCAGTACTGAGGGGTCTAGATCACCCCTCCACTTT.

The chain uses TRBV27 and TRBJ1-2, with D unresolved. Trimming pared 3 bases from V and 4 bases from J, leaving 12 bases between. Looked up from germline, CDR1 is MNHEY and CDR2 is SMNVEV (reference sequence). The CDR3 is 14 residues long. The DNA of the CDR3 is TGTGCCAGCAGTTTCGTCGATCGCTCCTATGGCTACACCTTC. Amino acids: CASSFVDRSYGYTF.

The J gene is TRBJ2-5, the V gene TRBV28; D call uncertain. The CDR3 has 13 amino acids. Trimming cost V 8 bases and J 3 bases, with 13 bases left between them. Germline CDR1 reads MDHEN; CDR2 reads SYDVKM. CDR3 region: CASVADKKETQYF. In DNA, the CDR3 is TGTGCCAGCGTCGCAGACAAGAAAGAGACCCAGTACTTC.

This clone was observed a single time. The chain combines TRBV2 with TRBJ1-2, with 7 bases aligning to TRBD1. Germline-derived CDR1 and CDR2 are SNHLY and FYNNEI. There are 14 residues in the CDR3. Trimming took 2 bases from V and 8 from J; bases not matched to a gene: 8. The CDR3 sequence: CASSESRQGGGYTF. The CDR3 DNA sequence: TGTGCCAGCAGTGAATCGAGACAGGGCGGCGGCTACACCTTC.

This rearrangement joins TRBV5-1 to TRBJ1-1; D possibly corresponds to TRBD1 (5 bases). Germline-derived CDR1 and CDR2 are SGHRS and YFSETQ. Trimming removed 4 bases from V and 3 bases from J, with 19 bases in between. This CDR3 is 16 amino acids long. The CDR3, as DNA: TGCGCCAGCAGCCCAAGTACTGGGGTAGGGGACACTGAAGCTTTCTTT. Amino acids: CASSPSTGVGDTEAFF.

J is TRBJ2-3 and V is TRBV6-1; 7 bases align to TRBD2. Looked up from germline, CDR1 is MNHNS and CDR2 is SASEGT. Trimming took 1 base from V and 6 from J; bases not matched to a gene: 10. This CDR3 is built from 16 residues. CDR3 protein: CASSEVGSGLIDTQYF. DNA of the CDR3: TGTGCCAGCAGTGAAGTGGGTAGCGGGTTGATTGATACGCAGTATTTT.

J is TRBJ2-3 and V is TRBV28, with a weak D call TRBD2 (6 bases). Germline-derived CDR1 and CDR2 are MDHEN and SYDVKM. V lost 7 bases and J 0 bases, leaving 20 bases between the germline ends. This CDR3 comprises 17 residues. CDR3 residues: CASIQYAAGTSTDTQYF. CDR3 DNA sequence: TGTGCCAGCATTCAATACGCGGCGGGAACTAGCACAGATACGCAGTATTTT.

The V gene is TRBV7-3, the J gene TRBJ2-6; D remains ambiguous. CDR1 and CDR2 (germline): SGHTA, FQGTGA. This CDR3 contains 16 residues. The V end was cut by 0 bases, the J end by 1 base, with 7 bases between. The CDR3 is CASSLTLGSGANVLTF. The CDR3 region has the DNA TGTGCCAGCAGCTTAACGCTCGGGTCTGGGGCCAACGTCCTGACTTTC.

This clone came up once. The V and J genes are TRBV19 and TRBJ1-2, with D unresolved. The ends were cut back, 1 base at V and 0 bases at J, with 6 bases in the middle. The V gene's germline CDR1 is LNHDA and CDR2 SQIVND (reference sequence). The CDR3 has 14 residues. CDR3 region: CASSIARANYGYTF. The DNA for the CDR3 is TGTGCCAGTAGTATAGCCCGGGCTAACTATGGCTACACCTTC.

The chain couples TRBV7-8 to TRBJ2-1; a possible D gene is TRBD2 (5 bases). V was trimmed by 2 bases and J by 13 bases, leaving 15 bases between them. There are 13 residues in the CDR3. Germline CDR1 and CDR2: SGHVS and FQNEAQ. The CDR3 DNA follows: TGTGCCAGCAGCTTATCAGGTTACGGGGAACAGTTCTTC. This sequence encodes CASSLSGYGEQFF.

The CDR3 nucleotides read TGTGCCAGCAGCACCCGAACAGCCTACGAGCAGTACTTC. Translation gives CASSTRTAYEQYF. V usage is TRBV6-1 and J usage is TRBJ2-7; no definite D call. V lost 6 bases, J lost 2 bases, and 11 bases lay in between. CDR1 and CDR2 (germline): MNHNS, SASEGT. This CDR3 is built from 13 residues.

This clone has only a few counts. This chain links TRBV18 with TRBJ1-3; D not resolved. Trimming removed 4 bases from V and 2 bases from J, with 15 bases in between. The CDR3 length is 16 residues. Looked up from germline, CDR1 is KGHSH and CDR2 is LQKENI. This CDR3 is CASSQNPGEPGNTIYF. CDR3 sequence (DNA): TGTGCCAGCTCACAAAACCCGGGAGAGCCTGGAAACACCATATATTTT.

J is TRBJ2-2 and V is TRBV11-2; 10 bases align to TRBD1. CDR1 SGHAT and CDR2 FQNNGV come from the germline V gene. The V gene end was trimmed by 11 bases and the J gene end by 7 bases; junction bases not matched to a gene: 13. CDR3 length: 15 amino acids. CDR3 region: CAGQPGTGVRGELFF. The DNA for the CDR3 is TGTGCCGGTCAACCCGGGACAGGGGTCCGCGGGGAGCTGTTTTTT.

The V call is TRBV19, the J call TRBJ2-3; 13 nucleotides match TRBD2. There are 17 residues in the CDR3. CDR1 LNHDA and CDR2 SQIVND come from the germline V gene (reference sequence). V lost 5 bases, J lost 6 bases, and 11 bases stayed unmatched. The CDR3 nucleotides read TGTGCCAGTAGTCCGCGGACCGGGACTAGCGGGGTCGATACGCAGTATTTT. This sequence encodes CASSPRTGTSGVDTQYF.

The chain carries TRBV7-2 and TRBJ2-7, with 8 bases matching TRBD1. Germline V gives CDR1 SGHTA, CDR2 FQGNSA. The length of the CDR3 is 15 residues. V dropped 4 bases and J dropped 5; count of bases not matched to a gene: 10. In nucleotides, the CDR3 is TGTGCCAGCAGCTCCTCGACAGGGGCCCAACACGAGCAGTACTTC. Amino acid sequence: CASSSSTGAQHEQYF.